This TCR beta chain was sequenced during a study of spatial heterogeneity in lung cancer. Study-level background: Detection of beta-chain sequences consistently exceeded that of alpha-chain sequences. Matched bulk RNA-seq yielded a T cell module score, and TCR transcript counts in tumor regions correlated strongly with that score.

Study conclusions and caveats: Tracking of tumor mutation counts was seen in expanded intratumoral alpha and beta TCR counts.

Time point denoted: sample taken at primary tumor resection. Samples were donated by 72 untreated early-stage non-small cell lung cancer patients. Sequencing covered unsorted whole RNA taken from tumor, nontumor lung or frozen PBMC. TCRdb used MiXCR to reprocess the 5' RACE reads, holding one entry per CDR3 protein. This repertoire shows 3,000 or so distinct CDR3 sequences, 17% found once; its top ten account for 12% to 15%. Germline CDR1 reads ENHRY; CDR2 reads SYGVKD. The CDR3 is made up of 15 amino acids. Trimming removed 1 base from V and 0 bases from J, with 9 bases in between. Details on this clonotype: Its matching antigen is unknown.

The clonotype comes from a male donor with early-stage non-small cell lung cancer. Here the sequenced sample was lung tumor tissue, taken at surgery. This chain uses TRBV10-3 with TRBJ1-1; the D is unclear. CDR3 sequence: CAISELREVNTEAFF. As DNA, the CDR3 is TGTGCCATCAGTGAGTTGCGGGAAGTGAACACTGAAGCTTTCTTT.